What follows describes a single T cell receptor (beta chain). The antigen remains unidentified. PCR was performed using 60 Vbeta and 13 Jbeta primers. Using immunoSEQ multiplex PCR, the repertoire was profiled, and TCRdb retains in-frame clones only, with some absent. This sample has some 150,000 clones, with 65% to 90% found just once. This record belongs to a study of cytomegalovirus exposure and HLA in healthy donors. Study summary: As released early, the data held some 80 million unique TCRs from HLA-typed donors. Regarding the study as a whole: Earlier analysis found most TCR beta V segments productive about 87% or about 30% of the time. Testing in vitro showed three CMV-associated chains specific for CMV antigens. High specificity and sensitivity for cytomegalovirus status were reported for the classifier.

The sequencing input was PBMCs. This clonotype originated in a woman in her fifties or sixties in good health and CMV-seropositive.

For the CDR3, the DNA is TGTGCCAGCAGTGGACAACAGGAAGCTTTCTTT. It translates to CASSGQQEAFF. The chain recombines TRBV6-4 with TRBJ1-1, with D unresolved. CDR3 length: 11 amino acids. Per the germline V gene, CDR1 is MRHNA and CDR2 is SNTAGT. V lost 4 bases and J 8 bases, leaving 8 bases between the germline ends.